These 25 T cell receptor beta chains came from one sample sequenced in a study of blood T cell repertoires in COVID-19 (dated by TCRdb to about 2020). Library method: the immunoSEQ multiplex PCR assay. This immuneACCESS table, as held by TCRdb, lists in-frame sequences with V and J called but not all clones. Of the missing ones, under half trace to an unresolved V gene in checked studies; the others have no known cause. The sample contains approximately 490,000 clones, 88% of them found a single time. The ten largest clones capture 8% to 9.5% of the sample. Sequencing was performed on PBMCs or T cells enriched from blood (not recorded which). The receptors shown here come from a woman between 55 and 75 years old who had recovered from COVID-19.

This chain links TRBV28 with TRBJ1-5, with D unclear. The length of the CDR3 is 14 residues. Germline values: CDR1 MDHEN, CDR2 SYDVKM. With 5 bases removed from V and 6 bases from J, the gap between germline ends came to 14 bases. CDR3 sequence reads: CASSITTGVQPQHF. The CDR3 bases are TGTGCCAGCAGTATAACAACCGGGGTTCAGCCCCAGCATTTT.

The chain has TRBV11-2 and TRBJ2-4; 9 nucleotides align to TRBD1. Germline V gene sequence: CDR1 SGHAT, CDR2 FQNNGV. The CDR3 length is 13 residues. The junction had 4 bases not matched to a gene; V was cut back by 5 bases and J by 8 bases. CDR3 sequence (DNA): TGTGCCAGCAGCCCGTGGACAGGGGACATTCAGTACTTC. This translates into CASSPWTGDIQYF.

This clone was detected only once. This chain connects TRBV27 to TRBJ2-4, with D perhaps matching TRBD1 (6 bases). The V gene lost 4 bases and the J gene lost 0 bases, with 13 bases spanning the gap. The CDR3 is 16 amino acids. Germline-derived CDR1 and CDR2 are MNHEY and SMNVEV (reference sequence). CDR3 in amino acids: CASSSSPRGAKNIQYF. The CDR3 nucleotides are TGTGCCAGCAGTTCCTCCCCCAGGGGAGCCAAAAACATTCAGTACTTC.

The J gene is TRBJ1-2, the V gene TRBV10-1, with D hard to call. Germline V lookup: CDR1 WNHNN, CDR2 SYGVQD (reference sequence). Trimming took off 5 bases at V and 3 bases at J, with 10 bases between the two ends. The CDR3 extends over 13 amino acids. The chain's CDR3 is CASSNSQYYGYTF. The CDR3 DNA reads TGCGCCAGCAGTAACAGTCAATACTATGGCTACACCTTC.

This clone was found once. This chain joins TRBV10-2 and TRBJ2-2; tentative D call: TRBD2 (6 bases). Deletions cut 6 bases from V and 1 base from J, with 18 bases between. Germline assignment: CDR1 WSHSY and CDR2 SAAADI. This CDR3 has 17 amino acids. This chain's CDR3 is CASRKLLPGLNTGELFF. In DNA form, the CDR3 reads TGCGCCAGCAGGAAATTACTCCCGGGACTGAACACCGGGGAGCTGTTTTTT.

This rearrangement joins TRBV4-1 to TRBJ2-3, with a tentative D call TRBD2 (7 bases). V dropped 4 bases and J dropped 0 bases, with 14 bases sitting between them. Germline lookup yields CDR1 MGHRA and CDR2 YSYEKL. The CDR3 contains 16 residues. CDR3: CASSRGGLVSTDTQYF. The CDR3 DNA reads TGCGCCAGCAGCCGGGGGGGCTTGGTTAGCACAGATACGCAGTATTTT.

The chain links TRBV4-2 to TRBJ2-3; tentative D call: TRBD2 (6 bases). Germline CDR1 and CDR2: LGHNA and YNFKEQ. CDR3 size: 17 residues. The V end was cut by 0 bases, the J end by 8 bases, with 21 bases between. CDR3 residues: CASSQEARGGRSTTQYF. Here the CDR3 DNA reads TGTGCCAGCAGCCAAGAAGCGCGGGGAGGCAGGTCGACTACGCAGTATTTT.

The V call is TRBV29-1, the J call TRBJ1-2; D is perhaps TRBD1 (6 bases). CDR1 SQVTM and CDR2 ANQGSEA come from the germline V gene. Between the trimmed V and J ends, which lost 7 bases and 2 bases, there was a span of 11 bases. This CDR3 spans 12 amino acids. As DNA, the CDR3 is TGCAGCGCATACGACAGGAACTATGGCTACACCTTC. Its translation: CSAYDRNYGYTF.

This chain links TRBV4-1 with TRBJ2-1, with D possibly matching TRBD1 (6 bases). V was clipped by 3 bases and J by 0 bases, with 15 bases between them. Germline V gives CDR1 MGHRA, CDR2 YSYEKL. This CDR3 region has 17 residues. CDR3 bases: TGCGCCAGCAGCCAGAAGCTTGGGACAACCTCCTACAATGAGCAGTTCTTC. Its translation is CASSQKLGTTSYNEQFF.

The chain is built from TRBV5-5 and TRBJ1-5, with 10 bases identical to TRBD1. The germline V gene encodes CDR1 SGHKS and CDR2 YYEKEE (reference sequence). The CDR3 loop spans 15 amino acids. V lost 0 bases to trimming and J lost 7 bases; unmatched junction nucleotides: 4. The chain's CDR3 is CASSLGQGARQPQHF. In nucleotides, the CDR3 is TGTGCCAGCAGCTTGGGACAGGGGGCAAGGCAGCCCCAGCATTTT.

The genes are TRBV6-2 or TRBV6-3 and TRBJ1-2; maybe TRBD1 (5 bases). With 2 bases removed from V and 4 bases from J, the gap between germline ends came to 14 bases. The CDR3 spans 15 residues. Germline assignment: CDR1 MNHEY and CDR2 SVGEGT. CDR3 sequence (DNA): TGTGCCAGCAGTTACGAAGGGGTTTTCATCTATGGCTACACCTTC. Amino acid sequence: CASSYEGVFIYGYTF.

The V and J genes are TRBV28 and TRBJ2-2, with a possible D match to TRBD1 (5 bases). The CDR3 consists of 17 residues. Germline assignment: CDR1 MDHEN and CDR2 SYDVKM. Trimming stripped 4 bases from V and 4 bases from J, with 19 bases between. The CDR3 region has the DNA TGTGCCAGCAGTTCTATCGCACCCTGGCAGGGCACCGGGGAGCTGTTTTTT. Translating gives CASSSIAPWQGTGELFF.

The rearrangement uses TRBV28 and TRBJ2-7, with a possible D match to TRBD2 (7 bases). CDR3 length: 16 residues. Germline CDR1 and CDR2: MDHEN and SYDVKM. Trimming pared 2 bases from V and 4 bases from J, leaving 18 bases between. CDR3 nucleotide sequence: TGTGCCAGCAGTTTACTGGGCGGGGGCCCAAGTTACGAGCAGTACGTC. Translating it yields CASSLLGGGPSYEQYV.

This sequence joins TRBV3-1 (or the pseudogene TRBV3-2) and TRBJ2-7; D gene uncertain. CDR1 and CDR2 (germline): LGHDT, YNNKEL (reference sequence). This CDR3 is 16 amino acids long. V lost 4 bases to trimming and J lost 2 bases, with 18 bases between them. The CDR3, as DNA: TGTGCCAGCAGCCCGACGGAGCTCTCATCCCCCTACGAGCAGTACGTC. It specifies CASSPTELSSPYEQYV.

This chain links TRBV28 with TRBJ2-2; tentatively, D is TRBD1 (5 bases). V lost 4 bases and J 6 bases, leaving 9 bases between the germline ends. This CDR3 spans 13 amino acids. The germline V gene encodes CDR1 MDHEN and CDR2 SYDVKM. DNA of the CDR3: TGTGCCAGCAGTTACAGGTCCCCCGGGGAGCTGTTTTTT. Its protein product is CASSYRSPGELFF.

This chain uses TRBV5-1 with TRBJ2-5; 11 bases line up with TRBD1. V lost 3 bases and J lost 5; bases outside the gene matches: 9. CDR1 SGHRS and CDR2 YFSETQ come from the germline V gene. This CDR3 contains 16 residues. The CDR3 here is CASSSQPGTGGETQYF. In DNA form, the CDR3 reads TGCGCCAGCAGCTCACAACCCGGGACAGGGGGGGAGACCCAGTACTTC.

The genes are TRBV7-9 and TRBJ2-7, with 7 bases aligning to TRBD1. CDR3 length: 15 amino acids. Germline V gives CDR1 SEHNR, CDR2 FQNEAQ (reference sequence). V lost 2 bases and J lost 3; bases outside the gene matches: 7. CDR3: CASSLRGTASYEQYF. The CDR3 coding sequence is TGTGCCAGCAGCTTAAGAGGGACAGCGAGCTACGAGCAGTACTTC.

This clone was observed a handful of times. This chain connects TRBV7-9 to TRBJ2-7; 8 nucleotides match TRBD1. The CDR3 has 13 amino acids. CDR1 is SEHNR and CDR2 is FQNEAQ in the germline V gene (reference sequence). J was trimmed by 6 bases and V by 3 bases; bases with no gene match: 4. Written as DNA, the CDR3 is TGTGCCAGCAGCTTTGCCGGACAGGGCGAGCAGTACTTC. Protein: CASSFAGQGEQYF.

The chain recombines TRBV3-1 (or the pseudogene TRBV3-2) with TRBJ2-3; D perhaps matches TRBD2 (6 bases). Germline loops: CDR1 LGHDT, CDR2 YNNKEL (reference sequence). V lost 3 bases and J 3 bases, leaving 19 bases between the germline ends. The CDR3 contains 17 residues. The CDR3 DNA follows: TGTGCCAGCAGCCAGGGGGTGTGGGGGGTTCTGACAGATACGCAGTATTTT. It encodes CASSQGVWGVLTDTQYF.

This clone was seen just once. The rearrangement uses TRBV6-5 and TRBJ1-2, with 10 positions matching TRBD1. Trimming took 4 bases from V and 8 from J; bases not matched to a gene: 4. The length of the CDR3 is 13 residues. The germline V gene has CDR1 MNHEY and CDR2 SVGAGI. The CDR3: CASSSRDRGGYTF. Here the CDR3 DNA reads TGTGCCAGCAGTTCCCGGGACAGGGGAGGCTACACCTTC.

The rearrangement links TRBV7-9 to TRBJ2-5; D perhaps matches TRBD1 (6 bases). From germline, CDR1 is SEHNR and CDR2 FQNEAQ (reference sequence). The CDR3 loop spans 16 amino acids. V lost 5 bases, J lost 3 bases, and 19 bases lay in between. CDR3 region: CASSPDTGRVEETQYF. The DNA for the CDR3 is TGTGCCAGCAGCCCCGACACAGGGCGGGTCGAAGAGACCCAGTACTTC.

The chain carries TRBV5-1 and TRBJ2-3, with D unclear. Germline V lookup: CDR1 SGHRS, CDR2 YFSETQ. V lost 0 bases and J 1 base, leaving 6 bases between the germline ends. There are 14 residues in the CDR3. This chain's CDR3 is CASSLALGTDTQYF. CDR3 nucleotide sequence: TGCGCCAGCAGCTTGGCTCTAGGCACAGATACGCAGTATTTT. Drawing the rest from reference TRBV5-1 and TRBJ2-3, the complete variable domain is KAGVTQTPRYLIKTRGQQVTLSCSPISGHRSVSWYQQTPGQGLQFLFEYFSETQRNKGNFPGRFSGRQFSNSRSEMNVSTLELGDSALYLCASSLALGTDTQYFGPGTRLTVL.

The CDR3 is CASSLPGYNEQFF. The CDR3 DNA reads as TGTGCCAGCAGCCTCCCAGGCTACAATGAGCAGTTCTTC. V is TRBV5-4 and J is TRBJ2-1; unclear D gene. CDR1 is SGHNT, CDR2 YYREEE, per germline (reference sequence). The CDR3 loop spans 13 amino acids. Trimming pared 4 bases from V and 3 bases from J, leaving 8 bases between.

The V gene is TRBV2, the J gene TRBJ1-3; D is unresolved. The CDR3 loop spans 15 amino acids. CDR1 is SNHLY and CDR2 is FYNNEI in the germline V gene. V was cut by 1 base and J by 4 bases, with 11 bases left in between. The CDR3 sequence: CASSEGGVKGNTIYF. Here the CDR3 DNA reads TGTGCCAGCAGTGAAGGCGGGGTAAAAGGAAACACCATATATTTT.

This sequence joins TRBV19 and TRBJ1-5; 10 positions agree with TRBD1. The CDR3 totals 16 residues. Germline lookup yields CDR1 LNHDA and CDR2 SQIVND (reference sequence). V was clipped by 7 bases and J by 3 bases; unmatched bases: 9. This chain's CDR3 is CASTSEDRGSNQPQHF. CDR3 in DNA: TGTGCCAGTACCTCCGAGGACAGGGGGTCCAATCAGCCCCAGCATTTT.